These 5 T cell receptor beta chains originate from one sample sequenced in a study of beta chain features in type 1 diabetes. The study reverse transcribed the entire isolated RNA, so it sequenced expressed TCRB transcripts. Clones were read by immunoSEQ multiplex PCR, and TCRdb kept only the in-frame ones, dropping some. The sample shows roughly 230,000 clones, 9.6% of them seen only once. The sequencing sample was made of naive CD4+ T cells from blood. The receptors derive from a woman younger than 35 in good health.

This chain links TRBV30 with TRBJ1-1; possibly TRBD1 for D (5 bases). CDR3 length equals 12 residues. Germline values: CDR1 GTSNPN, CDR2 SVGIG (reference sequence). Trimming pared 3 bases from V and 6 bases from J, leaving 11 bases between. CDR3 residues: CAWRPGRAEAFF. The CDR3 DNA sequence: TGTGCCTGGAGACCAGGGAGGGCTGAAGCTTTCTTT. Filled out from reference TRBV30 and TRBJ1-1, the complete variable domain reads SQTIHQWPATLVQPVGSPLSLECTVEGTSNPNLYWYRQAAGRGLQLLFYSVGIGQISSEVPQNLSASRPQDRQFILSSKKLLLSDSGFYLCAWRPGRAEAFFGQGTRLTVV.

V and J are TRBV5-1 and TRBJ2-1, with unresolved D. The germline gives CDR1 SGHRS, CDR2 YFSETQ. With 1 base removed from V and 0 bases from J, the gap between germline ends came to 8 bases. The CDR3 has 15 amino acids. The CDR3 DNA reads as TGCGCCAGCAGCTTGACTATGAGCTCCTACAATGAGCAGTTCTTC. It codes for CASSLTMSSYNEQFF.

This clone came up a few times. This sequence joins TRBV6-5 and TRBJ1-2; 9 bases line up with TRBD1. The germline CDR1 and CDR2 sequences are MNHEY and SVGAGI. This CDR3 is 14 amino acids long. V shed 5 bases, J shed 8 bases, and the junction held 9 bases outside the gene matches. CDR3 DNA sequence: TGTGCCAGCAGTCCCCGTGGGACAGGGTTGGGCTACACCTTC. Protein sequence: CASSPRGTGLGYTF.

A few counts support this clone. V usage is TRBV4-1 and J usage is TRBJ1-1, with 9 bases that match TRBD1. The V gene end was trimmed by 3 bases and the J gene end by 4 bases; junction bases not matched to a gene: 6. CDR1 is MGHRA, CDR2 YSYEKL, per germline. The CDR3 is made up of 15 amino acids. The CDR3, as DNA: TGCGCCAGCAGCCAGCGGGACAGGGCGGTCACTGAAGCTTTCTTT. Its protein product is CASSQRDRAVTEAFF.

V gene TRBV4-2 combines with J gene TRBJ2-7; 11 nucleotides match TRBD2. This CDR3 region has 15 residues. Germline CDR1 is LGHNA and CDR2 is YNFKEQ. The trim removed 3 bases at V and 2 bases at J, leaving 3 bases unmatched. In nucleotides, the CDR3 is TGTGCCAGCAGCCAGGCACTAGCGGGGGCCTACGAGCAGTACTTC. It encodes CASSQALAGAYEQYF.